This T cell receptor (beta chain) was captured by sequencing in a study of blood T cells in healthy people across ages. Then a second PCR, running about 7 to 11 cycles, was carried out with a sample-barcoded 5' primer and a J-beta primer mix. TCRdb fed the 5' RACE reads into MiXCR, producing one record per CDR3 protein. The sample has some 800,000 distinct CDR3 sequences; roughly 25% are singletons. This CDR3 is 15 amino acids long. In germline, CDR1 is MDHEN, CDR2 SYDVKM. The V end was cut by 2 bases, the J end by 9 bases, with 17 bases between. A further study also used this sample, focusing on T cells of mothers and their children.

The sequence derives from a boy younger than 18 in good health. The V call is TRBV28, the J call TRBJ2-1, with D possibly called TRBD1 or TRBD2 (7 bases each). Sequenced input: blood. CDR3 DNA: TGTGCCAGCAGTTTACCAGGGGGAGGGCCGTTTGAGCAGTTCTTC. It translates to CASSLPGGGPFEQFF.